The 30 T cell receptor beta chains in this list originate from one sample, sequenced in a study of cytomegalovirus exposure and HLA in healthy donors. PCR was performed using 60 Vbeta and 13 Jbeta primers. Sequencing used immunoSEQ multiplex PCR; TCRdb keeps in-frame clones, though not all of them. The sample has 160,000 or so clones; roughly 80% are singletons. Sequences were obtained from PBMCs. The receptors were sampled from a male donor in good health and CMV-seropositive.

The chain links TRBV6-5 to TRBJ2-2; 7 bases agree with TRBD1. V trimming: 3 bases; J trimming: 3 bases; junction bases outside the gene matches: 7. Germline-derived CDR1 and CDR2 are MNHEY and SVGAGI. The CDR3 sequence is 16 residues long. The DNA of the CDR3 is TGTGCCAGCAGTTATCTGCTGACAGGGCACACCGGGGAGCTGTTTTTT. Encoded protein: CASSYLLTGHTGELFF.

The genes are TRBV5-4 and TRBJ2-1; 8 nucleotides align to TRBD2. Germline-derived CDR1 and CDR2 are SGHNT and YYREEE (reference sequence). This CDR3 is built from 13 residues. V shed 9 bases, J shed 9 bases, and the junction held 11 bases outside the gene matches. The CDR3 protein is CATSLWAGGEQFF. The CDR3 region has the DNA TGTGCCACTTCCCTCTGGGCGGGAGGTGAGCAGTTCTTC.

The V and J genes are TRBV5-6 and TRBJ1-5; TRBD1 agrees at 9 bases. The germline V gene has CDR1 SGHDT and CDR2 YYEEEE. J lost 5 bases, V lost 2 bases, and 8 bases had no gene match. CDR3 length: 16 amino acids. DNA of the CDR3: TGTGCCAGCAGCTTATATGGGGGACAGGGTGATCAGCCCCAGCATTTT. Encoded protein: CASSLYGGQGDQPQHF.

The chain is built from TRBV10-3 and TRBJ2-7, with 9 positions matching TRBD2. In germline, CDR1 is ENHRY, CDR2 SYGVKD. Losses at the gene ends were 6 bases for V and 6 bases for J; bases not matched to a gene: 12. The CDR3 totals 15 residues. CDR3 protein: CAIRKVAGDLAEQYF. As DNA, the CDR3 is TGTGCCATCAGGAAAGTAGCGGGAGACCTCGCCGAGCAGTACTTC.

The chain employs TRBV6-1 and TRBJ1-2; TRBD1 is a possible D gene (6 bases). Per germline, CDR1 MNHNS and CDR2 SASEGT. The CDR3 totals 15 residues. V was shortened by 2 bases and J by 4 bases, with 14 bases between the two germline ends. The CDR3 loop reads CASSESWGRAYGYTF. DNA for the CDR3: TGTGCCAGCAGTGAATCGTGGGGGCGCGCCTATGGCTACACCTTC.

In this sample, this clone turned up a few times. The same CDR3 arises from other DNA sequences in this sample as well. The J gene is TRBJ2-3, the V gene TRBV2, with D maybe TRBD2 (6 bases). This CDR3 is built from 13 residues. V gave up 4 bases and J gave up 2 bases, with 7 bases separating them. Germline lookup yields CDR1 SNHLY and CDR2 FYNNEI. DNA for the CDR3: TGTGCCAGCAGTGCGGACTACACAGATACGCAGTATTTT. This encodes CASSADYTDTQYF.

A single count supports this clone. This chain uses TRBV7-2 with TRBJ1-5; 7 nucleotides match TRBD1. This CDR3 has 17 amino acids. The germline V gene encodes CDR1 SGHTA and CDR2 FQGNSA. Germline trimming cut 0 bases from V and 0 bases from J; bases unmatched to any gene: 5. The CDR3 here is CASSLAGTAYSNQPQHF. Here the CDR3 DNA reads TGTGCCAGCAGCTTAGCTGGGACAGCTTATAGCAATCAGCCCCAGCATTTT.

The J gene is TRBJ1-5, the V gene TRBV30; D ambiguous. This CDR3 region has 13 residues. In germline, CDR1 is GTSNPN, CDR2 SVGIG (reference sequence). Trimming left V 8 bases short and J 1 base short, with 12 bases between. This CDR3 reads CAGGGESNQPQHF. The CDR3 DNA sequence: TGTGCCGGCGGTGGAGAGAGCAATCAGCCCCAGCATTTT.

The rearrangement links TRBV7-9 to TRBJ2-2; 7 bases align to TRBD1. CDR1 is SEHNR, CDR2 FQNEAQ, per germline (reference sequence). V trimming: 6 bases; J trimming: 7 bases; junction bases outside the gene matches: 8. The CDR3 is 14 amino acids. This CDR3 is CASRPQGISGELFF. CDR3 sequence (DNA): TGTGCCAGCAGGCCACAGGGGATCAGCGGGGAGCTGTTTTTT.

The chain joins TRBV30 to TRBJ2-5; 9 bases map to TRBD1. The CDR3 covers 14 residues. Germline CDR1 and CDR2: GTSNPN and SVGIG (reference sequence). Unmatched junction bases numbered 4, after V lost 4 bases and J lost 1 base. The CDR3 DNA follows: TGTGCCTGGACGACAGGGGGTTTCCAAGAGACCCAGTACTTC. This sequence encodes CAWTTGGFQETQYF.

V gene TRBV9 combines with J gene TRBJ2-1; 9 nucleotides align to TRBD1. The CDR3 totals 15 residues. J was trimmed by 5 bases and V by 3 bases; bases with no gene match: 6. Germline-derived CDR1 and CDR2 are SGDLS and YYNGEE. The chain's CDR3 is CASSGLGQGDNEQFF. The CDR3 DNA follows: TGTGCCAGCAGCGGCCTGGGACAGGGAGACAATGAGCAGTTCTTC.

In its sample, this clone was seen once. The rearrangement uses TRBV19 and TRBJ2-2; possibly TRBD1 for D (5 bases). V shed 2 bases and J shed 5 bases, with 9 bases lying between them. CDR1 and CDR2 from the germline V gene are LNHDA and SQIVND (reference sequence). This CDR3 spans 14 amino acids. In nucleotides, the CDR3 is TGTGCCAGTAGTATAAGGGGTCGGACCGGGGAGCTGTTTTTT. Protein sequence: CASSIRGRTGELFF. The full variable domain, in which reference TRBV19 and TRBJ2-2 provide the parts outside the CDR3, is DGGITQSPKYLFRKEGQNVTLSCEQNLNHDAMYWYRQDPGQGLRLIYYSQIVNDFQKGDIAEGYSVSREKKESFPLTVTSAQKNPTAFYLCASSIRGRTGELFFGEGSRLTVL.

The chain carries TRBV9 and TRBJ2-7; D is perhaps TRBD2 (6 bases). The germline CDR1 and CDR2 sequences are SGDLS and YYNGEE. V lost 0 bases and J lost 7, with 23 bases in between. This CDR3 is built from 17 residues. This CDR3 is CASSVDDPLGLQGEQYF. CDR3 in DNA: TGTGCCAGCAGCGTAGATGACCCCTTGGGACTTCAAGGGGAGCAGTACTTC.

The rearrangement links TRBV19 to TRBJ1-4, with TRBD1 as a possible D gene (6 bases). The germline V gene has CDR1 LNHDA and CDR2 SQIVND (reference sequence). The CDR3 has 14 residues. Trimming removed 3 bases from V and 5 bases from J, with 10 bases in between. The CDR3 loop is CASSIQGRNEKLFF. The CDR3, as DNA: TGTGCCAGTAGTATTCAGGGGCGGAATGAAAAACTGTTTTTT.

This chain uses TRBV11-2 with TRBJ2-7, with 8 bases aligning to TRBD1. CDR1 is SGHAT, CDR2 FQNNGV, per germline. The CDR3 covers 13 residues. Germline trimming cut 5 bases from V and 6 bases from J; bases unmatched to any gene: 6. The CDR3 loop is CASSRDRSVEQYF. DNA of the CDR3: TGTGCCAGCAGCCGGGACAGGAGTGTCGAGCAGTACTTC.

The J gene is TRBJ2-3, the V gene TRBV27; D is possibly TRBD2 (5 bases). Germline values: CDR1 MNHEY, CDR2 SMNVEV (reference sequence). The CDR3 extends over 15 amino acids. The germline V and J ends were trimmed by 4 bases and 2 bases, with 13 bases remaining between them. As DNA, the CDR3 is TGTGCCAGCAGTTATCTAGCTCCCTTCACAGATACGCAGTATTTT. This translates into CASSYLAPFTDTQYF.

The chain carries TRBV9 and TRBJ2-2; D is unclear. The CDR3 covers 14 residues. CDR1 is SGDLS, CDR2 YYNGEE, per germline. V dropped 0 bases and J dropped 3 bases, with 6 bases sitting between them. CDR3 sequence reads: CASSVVTDTGELFF. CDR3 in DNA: TGTGCCAGCAGCGTAGTTACAGACACCGGGGAGCTGTTTTTT.

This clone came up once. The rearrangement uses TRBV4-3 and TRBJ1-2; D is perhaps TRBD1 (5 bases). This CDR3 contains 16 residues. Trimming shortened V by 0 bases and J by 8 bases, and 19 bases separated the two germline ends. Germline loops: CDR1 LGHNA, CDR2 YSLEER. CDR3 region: CASSQDGRQSLYGYTF. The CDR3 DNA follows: TGCGCCAGCAGCCAAGATGGGCGACAGTCTCTCTACGGCTACACCTTC.

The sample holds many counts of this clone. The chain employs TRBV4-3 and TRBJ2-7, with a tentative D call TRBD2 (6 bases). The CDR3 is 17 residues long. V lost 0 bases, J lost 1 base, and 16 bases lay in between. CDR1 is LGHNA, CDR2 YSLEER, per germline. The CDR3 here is CASSQEIGGAISYEQYF. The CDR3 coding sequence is TGCGCCAGCAGCCAAGAAATTGGAGGGGCGATTTCCTACGAGCAGTACTTC.

The chain's CDR3 is CASSRIGTVIEAFF. The CDR3, as DNA: TGTGCCAGCAGCCGTATCGGGACAGTAATTGAAGCTTTCTTT. The chain carries TRBV9 and TRBJ1-1; TRBD1 matches 7 bases. This CDR3 region has 14 residues. With 4 bases clipped from V and 7 bases from J, the junction kept 10 bases outside the gene matches. The germline V gene has CDR1 SGDLS and CDR2 YYNGEE.

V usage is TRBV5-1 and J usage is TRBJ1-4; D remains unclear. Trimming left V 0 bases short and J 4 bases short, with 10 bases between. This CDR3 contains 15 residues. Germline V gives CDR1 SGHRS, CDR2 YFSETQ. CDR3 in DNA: TGCGCCAGCAGCTTGGCCTCAGCGGGTAATGAAAAACTGTTTTTT. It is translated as CASSLASAGNEKLFF.

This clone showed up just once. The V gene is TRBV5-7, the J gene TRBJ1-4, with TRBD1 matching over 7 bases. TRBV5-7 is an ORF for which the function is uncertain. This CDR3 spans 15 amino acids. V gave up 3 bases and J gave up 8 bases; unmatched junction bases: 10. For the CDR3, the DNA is TGTGCCAGCAGCTCCGACAGGGTATCGGGAGAAAAACTGTTTTTT. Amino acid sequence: CASSSDRVSGEKLFF.

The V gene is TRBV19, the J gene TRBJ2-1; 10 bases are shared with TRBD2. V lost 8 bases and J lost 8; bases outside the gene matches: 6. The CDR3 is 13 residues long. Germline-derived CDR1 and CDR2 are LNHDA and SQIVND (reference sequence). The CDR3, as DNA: TGTGCCAGTGGTAGCGGGAGGCGGTATGAGCAGTTCTTC. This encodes CASGSGRRYEQFF.

In DNA, the CDR3 is TGTGCCAGCAGCCGGTCACCCTACAATCAGCCCCAGCATTTT. Translated, it gives CASSRSPYNQPQHF. V usage is TRBV13 and J usage is TRBJ1-5; D not certain. Trimming took 5 bases from V and 3 from J, leaving 11 bases between them. From germline, CDR1 is PRHDT and CDR2 FYEKMQ (reference sequence). The CDR3 contains 14 residues.

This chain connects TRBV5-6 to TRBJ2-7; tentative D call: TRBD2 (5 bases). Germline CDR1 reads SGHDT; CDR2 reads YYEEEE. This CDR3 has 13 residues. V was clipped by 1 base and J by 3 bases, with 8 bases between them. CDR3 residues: CASSLSGDYEQYF. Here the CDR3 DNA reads TGTGCCAGCAGCTTGTCCGGGGACTACGAGCAGTACTTC.

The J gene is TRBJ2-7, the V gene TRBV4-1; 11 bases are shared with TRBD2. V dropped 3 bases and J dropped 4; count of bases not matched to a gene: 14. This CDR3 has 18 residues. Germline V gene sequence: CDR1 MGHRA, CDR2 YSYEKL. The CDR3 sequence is CASSQGQGSGLAGYEQYF. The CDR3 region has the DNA TGCGCCAGCAGCCAGGGCCAGGGTTCAGGACTAGCGGGTTACGAGCAGTACTTC.

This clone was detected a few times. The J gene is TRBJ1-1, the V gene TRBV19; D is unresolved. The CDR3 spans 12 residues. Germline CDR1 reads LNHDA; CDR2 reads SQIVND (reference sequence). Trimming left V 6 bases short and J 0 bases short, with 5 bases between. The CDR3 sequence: CASRQLNTEAFF. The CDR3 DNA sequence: TGTGCCAGTAGACAGCTGAACACTGAAGCTTTCTTT.

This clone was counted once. CDR3 sequence (DNA): TGCGCCAGCAGTCTAACTAGCGGGAGTCCCGATACGCAGTATTTT. Translating it yields CASSLTSGSPDTQYF. V usage is TRBV10-1 and J usage is TRBJ2-3; 11 bases are shared with TRBD2. The CDR3 has 15 residues. In germline, CDR1 is WNHNN, CDR2 SYGVQD (reference sequence). Trimming took 5 bases from V and 6 from J; bases not matched to a gene: 7.

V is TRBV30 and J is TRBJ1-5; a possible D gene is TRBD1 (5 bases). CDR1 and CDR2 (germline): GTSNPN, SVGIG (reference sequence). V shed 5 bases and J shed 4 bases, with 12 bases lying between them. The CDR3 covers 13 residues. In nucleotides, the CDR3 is TGTGCCTGGGGGGTGGGGCAAAATCAGCCCCAGCATTTT. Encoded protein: CAWGVGQNQPQHF.

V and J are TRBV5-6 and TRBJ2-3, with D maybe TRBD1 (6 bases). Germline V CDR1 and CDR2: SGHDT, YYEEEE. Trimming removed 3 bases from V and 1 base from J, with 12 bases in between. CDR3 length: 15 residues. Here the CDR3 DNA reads TGTGCCAGCAGCTGGTGGGCAGGGGGCACAGATACGCAGTATTTT. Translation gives CASSWWAGGTDTQYF.